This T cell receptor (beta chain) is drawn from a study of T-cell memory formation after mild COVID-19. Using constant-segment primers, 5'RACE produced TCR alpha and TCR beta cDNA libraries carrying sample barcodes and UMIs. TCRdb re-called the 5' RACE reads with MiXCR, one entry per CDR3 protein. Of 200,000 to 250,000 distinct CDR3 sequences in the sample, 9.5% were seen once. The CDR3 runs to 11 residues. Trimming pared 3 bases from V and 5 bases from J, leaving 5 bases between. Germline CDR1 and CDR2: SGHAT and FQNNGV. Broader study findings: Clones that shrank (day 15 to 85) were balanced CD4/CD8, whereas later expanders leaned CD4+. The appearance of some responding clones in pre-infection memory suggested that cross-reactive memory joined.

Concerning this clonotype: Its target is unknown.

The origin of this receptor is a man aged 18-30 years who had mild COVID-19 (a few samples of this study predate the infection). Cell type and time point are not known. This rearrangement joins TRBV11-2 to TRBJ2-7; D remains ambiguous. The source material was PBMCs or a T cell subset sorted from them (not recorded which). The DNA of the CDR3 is TGTGCCAGCAGCTTTTACCACGAGCAGTACTTC. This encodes CASSFYHEQYF.